This T cell receptor beta chain was profiled in a study of blood T cell repertoires in COVID-19. About the research overall: PBMCs, B-cell-depleted T cells, or T cells provided the cDNA or gDNA that made up the material.

How the authors handled the data: Amplification of reference gene primers was used by the study to estimate nucleated cell counts. Assay: immunoSEQ multiplex PCR; the TCRdb copy retains only in-frame clones and omits some. That table furnishes V, J and clone size, whereas the DNA furnished D and trimming. The sample has roughly 150,000 clones; 75% to 90% are singletons. As to this clone: The junction departs from germline at one end; a sequencing error may be responsible.

Germline values: CDR1 SGHRS, CDR2 YFSETQ. This CDR3 region has 15 residues. This clonotype was obtained from an elderly man with acute or convalescent COVID-19. The chain employs TRBV5-1 and TRBJ1-2, with D possibly TRBD1 on 6 matching bases. The sequencing sample was made of peripheral blood. The CDR3 protein is CANSFTGLVTYGYTF. CDR3 coding DNA: TGCGCCAACAGCTTTACAGGGCTAGTGACCTATGGCTACACCTTC.